This TCR beta chain was captured by sequencing in a study of T-cell reconstitution after alpha-beta-depleted transplantation in children. The study's findings and limits: Some patients' high day-60 TCRbeta diversity was traced to surviving recipient T cells and thymic progenitors. T-cell counts and diversity at one year following transplant were attributed mainly to newly produced T cells.

This CDR3 has 14 amino acids. Losses at the gene ends were 7 bases for V and 11 bases for J; bases not matched to a gene: 13. Germline V gene lookup returns CDR1 MDHEN and CDR2 SYDVKM. Unique molecular identifiers featured in how the TCRbeta library was prepared. TCRdb passed the PCR reads through MiXCR, listing each CDR3 protein once. The profile shows tens of thousands of distinct CDR3 sequences, less than 20% of them singletons. This clonotype was picked up many times. Its antigen is currently unknown. Sequenced material: PBMCs, mostly from graft donor cells, taken 360 days after TCRalphabeta/CD19-depleted stem cell transplant. V gene TRBV28 combines with J gene TRBJ1-1, with 10 bases lining up with TRBD1. This clonotype was sampled from a male patient aged 2 to 9 who had a stem cell transplant for acute lymphoblastic leukemia, so the T cells may come from the graft donor. The CDR3 is CASIKWGTGARAFF. In DNA form, the CDR3 reads TGTGCCAGCATTAAATGGGGGACAGGGGCTCGGGCTTTCTTT.